Presented here are 8 T cell receptor beta chains from one specimen sequenced in a study of blood T cell repertoires in COVID-19 (dated by TCRdb to about 2020). Libraries were built with the immunoSEQ multiplex PCR assay. TCRdb carries this immuneACCESS record with in-frame sequences only. Its versions omit some clonotypes, under half of them owing to an unresolved V gene in the studies checked, with the rest unexplained. The sample table holds about 88,000 clones, of which 90% to 95% were seen once. The top ten hold about 1.8% of the sample. Sequences were obtained from peripheral blood. Receptors were obtained from a human donor with active COVID-19. The donor label of this sample is uncertain.

This chain connects TRBV6-5 to TRBJ1-1; 7 bases agree with TRBD1. CDR3 length: 13 residues. The germline gives CDR1 MNHEY, CDR2 SVGAGI. V trimming: 4 bases; J trimming: 8 bases; junction bases outside the gene matches: 7. The CDR3 sequence: CASSSDRAEEAFF. CDR3 in DNA: TGTGCCAGCAGTTCTGACAGGGCAGAAGAAGCTTTCTTT.

The genes are TRBV18 and TRBJ1-5; 7 nucleotides line up with TRBD1. This CDR3 comprises 14 residues. Germline assignment: CDR1 KGHSH and CDR2 LQKENI. V trimming: 4 bases; J trimming: 3 bases; junction bases outside the gene matches: 3. The CDR3 protein is CASSHDRDNQPQHF. The CDR3 nucleotides are TGTGCCAGCTCACACGACAGGGACAATCAGCCCCAGCATTTT. The variable domain in full, with the rest retrieved from reference TRBV18 and TRBJ1-5, is NAGVMQNPRHLVRRRGQEARLRCSPMKGHSHVYWYRQLPEEGLKFMVYLQKENIIDESGMPKERFSAEFPKEGPSILRIQQVVRGDSAAYFCASSHDRDNQPQHFGDGTRLSIL.

This chain connects TRBV23-1 to TRBJ2-3, with 7 bases that match TRBD2. Being an ORF, TRBV23-1 has a function that is uncertain. V was clipped by 3 bases and J by 1 base; unmatched bases: 7. CDR3 length equals 16 residues. The CDR3 region has the DNA TGCGCCAGCAGTCAGGGGGGGAGACCTGGCACAGATACGCAGTATTTT. This codes for CASSQGGRPGTDTQYF.

V is TRBV3-1 (or the pseudogene TRBV3-2) and J is TRBJ1-5, with a tentative D call TRBD1 (6 bases). The CDR3 loop spans 14 amino acids. Trimming left V 0 bases short and J 6 bases short, with 9 bases between. The V gene's germline CDR1 is LGHDT and CDR2 YNNKEL (reference sequence). The CDR3 here is CASSQDAGAQPQHF. The CDR3, as DNA: TGTGCCAGCAGCCAAGATGCAGGGGCTCAGCCCCAGCATTTT.

The chain joins TRBV5-8 to TRBJ2-5; 7 nucleotides line up with TRBD2. This CDR3 has 15 amino acids. The germline gives CDR1 SGHTS, CDR2 YDEGEE. The trim removed 4 bases at V and 3 bases at J, leaving 9 bases unmatched. The CDR3 bases are TGTGCCAGCAGCCTGGATTGGGGGGGGGAAGAGACCCAGTACTTC. Translating it yields CASSLDWGGEETQYF.

This sequence joins TRBV7-2 and TRBJ1-2, with 9 positions matching TRBD1. Germline V gene lookup returns CDR1 SGHTA and CDR2 FQGNSA. The length of the CDR3 is 13 residues. The V and J ends lost 5 bases and 8 bases, in that order; junction bases with no gene match: 6. CDR3 bases: TGTGCCAGCAGCCGAGGGACAGGGAACGGCTACACCTTC. This gives the protein CASSRGTGNGYTF.

The V gene is TRBV5-4, the J gene TRBJ2-3; 11 bases map to TRBD2. The CDR3 length is 16 residues. J gave up 5 bases and V 4 bases, and 9 bases lay outside the gene matches. Germline values: CDR1 SGHNT, CDR2 YYREEE (reference sequence). CDR3 protein: CASSKLAGAAEDTQYF. CDR3 nucleotide sequence: TGTGCCAGCAGCAAACTAGCGGGGGCCGCAGAAGATACGCAGTATTTT.

V and J are TRBV28 and TRBJ1-6; 8 bases are a match to TRBD1. This CDR3 has 13 residues. From germline, CDR1 is MDHEN and CDR2 SYDVKM. V gave up 4 bases and J gave up 18 bases; unmatched junction bases: 11. In nucleotides, the CDR3 is TGTGCCAGCAGTTCCAGGTTAACAGGGGGAAGCCACTTT. It translates to CASSSRLTGGSHF.